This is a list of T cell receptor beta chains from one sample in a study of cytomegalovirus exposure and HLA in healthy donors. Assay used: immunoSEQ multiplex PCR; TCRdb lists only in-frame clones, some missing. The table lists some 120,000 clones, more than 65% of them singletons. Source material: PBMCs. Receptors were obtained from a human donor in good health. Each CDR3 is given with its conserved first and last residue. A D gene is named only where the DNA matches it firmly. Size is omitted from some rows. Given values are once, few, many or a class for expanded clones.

TGTGCCAGCAGTGACGAGCTGACAGGGGCACGGTACCAAGAGACCCAGTACTTC	CASSDELTGARYQETQYF	TRBV6-1	TRBJ2-5	NA	TRBD1
TGTGCCAGCAGCCCCGGGAGAGCGGGAGCTCTAGGGGAGCAGTTCTTC	CASSPGRAGALGEQFF	TRBV6-6	TRBJ2-1	NA	TRBD2
TGTGCCAGCAGACCGAGGAGGGATCAGCCCCAGCATTTT	CASRPRRDQPQHF	TRBV6-6	TRBJ1-5	NA	NA
TGTGCCAGCAGCTTGGCCGTGGAGGGAGATACGCAGTATTTT	CASSLAVEGDTQYF	TRBV5-8	TRBJ2-3	NA	NA
TGCAGCGTTGAACCCGGGCGGGGGAACTATGGCTACACCTTC	CSVEPGRGNYGYTF	TRBV29-1	TRBJ1-2	once	NA
TGCGCCAGCAGCCCGGGGGGCCCAACCTCCTACGAGCAGTACTTC	CASSPGGPTSYEQYF	TRBV5-1	TRBJ2-7	NA	NA
TGTGCCAGCAGCTGGGGGCCTAGCAATCAGCCCCAGCATTTT	CASSWGPSNQPQHF	TRBV5-5	TRBJ1-5	NA	NA
TGTGCCAGCAGCTCCCACCTCACTCGGAGCTCCTACAATGAGCAGTTCTTC	CASSSHLTRSSYNEQFF	TRBV13	TRBJ2-1	NA	NA
TGTGCCAGCAGCTTAATCAGGACTAGCTACAATGAGCAGTTCTTC	CASSLIRTSYNEQFF	TRBV7-9	TRBJ2-1	NA	TRBD2
TGTGCCAGCATCCCCTCTTTCGGGGGGGTTCGCGCCGGGGAGCTGTTTTTT	CASIPSFGGVRAGELFF	TRBV28	TRBJ2-2	NA	TRBD2
TGCGCCAGCAGCGGAGGGGGCGCGGATAATTCACCCCTCCACTTT	CASSGGGADNSPLHF	TRBV5-1	TRBJ1-6	NA	TRBD1